These T cell receptor beta chains were read from a single sample in a study of blood T cell repertoires in COVID-19. Assay used: immunoSEQ multiplex PCR; TCRdb lists only in-frame clones, some missing. The sample shows some 140,000 clones, just under 85% of them seen only once. The sequenced sample consisted of peripheral blood. The receptors stem from a woman aged 60-75 years with acute or convalescent COVID-19. CDR3s include the opening cysteine and the closing phenylalanine or tryptophan. A D gene is named only where the DNA matches it firmly. Size values are once, few and many counts, or a class for expanded clones, and some rows have none.

>NA|TRBJ1-4|TRBV5-1|TRBD1
TGCGCCAGCAGCTACGAGACAGGGGTTTCTAATGAAAAACTGTTTTTT
CASSYETGVSNEKLFF
>NA|TRBJ1-1|TRBV12-3/TRBV12-4|NA
TGTGCCAGCAGTTTTTCAGGGGAGAGCGAAGCTTTCTTT
CASSFSGESEAFF
>NA|TRBJ1-4|TRBV7-8|TRBD1
TGTGCCAGCAGCCCCAGGACAGGGGCTAATGAAAAACTGTTTTTT
CASSPRTGANEKLFF
>NA|TRBJ1-3|TRBV19|NA
TGTGCCAGTAGTATAAACTCCCCTGCCTCTGGAAACACCATATATTTT
CASSINSPASGNTIYF
>once|TRBJ1-2|TRBV5-1|NA
TGCGCCAGCAGCCCCTTAGATCGATCCAATGGCTACACCTTC
CASSPLDRSNGYTF
>few|TRBJ2-6|TRBV6-6|TRBD1
TGTGCCAGCAGTTTACAGGGGGCAAGTGGGGCCAACGTCCTGACTTTC
CASSLQGASGANVLTF
>NA|TRBJ1-5|TRBV10-3|NA
TGTGCCATCAGTGAGAGGAGTCAGCCCCAGCATTTT
CAISERSQPQHF
>NA|TRBJ2-7|TRBV9|TRBD2
TGTGCCAGCAGCGTAGCTAGCGGGGGGGCCGAGTGGGAGCAGTACTTC
CASSVASGGAEWEQYF
>NA|TRBJ2-4|TRBV7-9|TRBD1
TGTGCCAGCAGCCAGGACAGGGGTTCCAAAAACATTCAGTACTTC
CASSQDRGSKNIQYF
>NA|TRBJ2-1|TRBV30|NA
TGTGCCTGGAGTGTGGGCGTGAGCTCCTACAATGAGCAGTTCTTC
CAWSVGVSSYNEQFF
>few|TRBJ1-2|TRBV27|NA
TGTGCCAGCAGTTTTAGGGGATCCTATGGCTACACCTTC
CASSFRGSYGYTF
>NA|TRBJ2-1|TRBV11-2|TRBD2
TGTGCCAGCAGCCCCACCCTAACTAGCGGGGGAGGAAATGAGCAGTTCTTC
CASSPTLTSGGGNEQFF
>NA|TRBJ1-1|TRBV11-3|NA
TGTGCCAGCAGCCATGGATGGGAGACTGAAGCTTTCTTT
CASSHGWETEAFF
>NA|TRBJ2-5|TRBV10-3|TRBD1
TGTGCCATCAGTGATAGAGACAGGGATCACCAAGAGACCCAGTACTTC
CAISDRDRDHQETQYF